Reported below is one T cell receptor (beta chain). This entry comes from a study of shared clonotypes between healthy human individuals. The V gene's germline CDR1 is KGHSH and CDR2 LQKENI. Trimming pared 2 bases from V and 2 bases from J, leaving 9 bases between. The CDR3 runs to 14 residues. The sequencing of unsorted PBMC DNA took place on ten immunoSEQ deep assay plates. Profiling relied on immunoSEQ multiplex PCR, and the TCRdb table lists in-frame clones only, not all of them. The data contain 450,000 to 600,000 clones, 70% to 80% of them singletons. The source of this sequence is a woman aged 40-49 years in good health. Some clones in this sample may be carry-over from other donors' samples. The sequenced sample consisted of PBMCs. The rearrangement links TRBV18 to TRBJ1-2, with D unresolved. The CDR3 spells CASSPLETNYGYTF. The CDR3 nucleotides read TGTGCCAGCTCACCATTGGAGACCAACTATGGCTACACCTTC.